The 30 T cell receptor beta chains listed next were all sequenced from one sample in a study of blood T cell repertoires in COVID-19. Here immunoSEQ multiplex PCR was the method, and the copy in TCRdb shows in-frame clones only, minus some. In the table there are about 69,000 clones, over 75% of which are singletons. The sample comprised peripheral blood. The receptors come from an elderly man with acute or convalescent COVID-19.

The V call is TRBV9, the J call TRBJ2-3; D is uncertain. V gave up 0 bases and J gave up 2 bases, with 10 bases separating them. The CDR3 spans 15 residues. CDR1 is SGDLS and CDR2 is YYNGEE in the germline V gene. CDR3 DNA: TGTGCCAGCAGCGTAGTGCCACAGCACACAGATACGCAGTATTTT. This gives the protein CASSVVPQHTDTQYF.

In its sample, this clone was seen a few times. V is TRBV9 and J is TRBJ2-1; 7 nucleotides align to TRBD2. V was pared by 0 bases and J by 3 bases, with 21 bases of the junction left unmatched. The germline CDR1 and CDR2 sequences are SGDLS and YYNGEE. The CDR3 runs to 21 residues. The CDR3 nucleotides read TGTGCCAGCAGCGTAGAGCCCTCCTTTGGGACTATCCTGTACATCTACAATGAGCAGTTCTTC. Its protein product is CASSVEPSFGTILYIYNEQFF.

The chain employs TRBV7-8 and TRBJ2-5, with TRBD1 matching 9 bases. V dropped 5 bases and J dropped 0; count of bases not matched to a gene: 1. This CDR3 is built from 14 residues. In germline, CDR1 is SGHVS, CDR2 FQNEAQ. CDR3: CASSRDRDQETQYF. As DNA, the CDR3 is TGTGCCAGCAGCCGGGACAGGGACCAAGAGACCCAGTACTTC.

The chain carries TRBV4-1 and TRBJ1-2, with D tentatively TRBD1 (5 bases). Trimming stripped 1 base from V and 8 bases from J, with 17 bases between. CDR1 and CDR2 (germline): MGHRA, YSYEKL. CDR3 length: 15 residues. The CDR3: CASSQVGQGWGGYTF. In DNA form, the CDR3 reads TGCGCCAGCAGCCAAGTCGGGCAGGGATGGGGAGGCTACACCTTC.

This clone showed up just once. The chain combines TRBV27 with TRBJ1-5, with TRBD1 matching over 12 bases. Germline assignment: CDR1 MNHEY and CDR2 SMNVEV (reference sequence). CDR3 size: 17 residues. V was clipped by 6 bases and J by 0 bases; unmatched bases: 6. CDR3 sequence: CASSKEGQGASNQPQHF. For the CDR3, the DNA is TGTGCCAGCAGCAAGGAGGGACAGGGGGCTAGCAATCAGCCCCAGCATTTT.

This clone is a singleton in its sample. This rearrangement joins TRBV10-2 to TRBJ2-2; TRBD2 is a possible D gene (6 bases). CDR1 is WSHSY and CDR2 is SAAADI in the germline V gene. V lost 1 base and J 3 bases, leaving 9 bases between the germline ends. This CDR3 has 15 residues. CDR3 nucleotides: TGCGCCAGCAGTGAGTGGGCGGGATACACCGGGGAGCTGTTTTTT. Protein product: CASSEWAGYTGELFF.

This clone has only one observation. This sequence joins TRBV14 and TRBJ2-2, with no clear D. Per the germline V gene, CDR1 is SGHDN and CDR2 is FVKESK. Trimming took off 4 bases at V and 3 bases at J, with 18 bases between the two ends. The CDR3 totals 17 residues. DNA for the CDR3: TGTGCCAGCAGCCCCATGAATGGTCAGTGGTACACCGGGGAGCTGTTTTTT. Residues: CASSPMNGQWYTGELFF.

The chain combines TRBV2 with TRBJ2-1; D possibly corresponds to TRBD2 (5 bases). CDR3 length: 12 residues. CDR1 SNHLY and CDR2 FYNNEI come from the germline V gene. The V gene lost 4 bases and the J gene lost 11 bases, with 12 bases spanning the gap. CDR3 region: CASSGSGRKQFF. Here the CDR3 DNA reads TGTGCCAGCAGTGGGTCGGGAAGAAAGCAGTTCTTC.

The chain has TRBV29-1 and TRBJ1-2; possible D gene TRBD1, 6 bases. The V and J ends lost 0 bases and 3 bases respectively, with 14 bases between them. CDR3 length: 15 amino acids. The germline gives CDR1 SQVTM, CDR2 ANQGSEA. CDR3 residues: CSVEEIQGIYYGYTF. CDR3 nucleotide sequence: TGCAGCGTTGAAGAAATACAGGGAATCTACTATGGCTACACCTTC.

This clone was observed a few times. In DNA form, the CDR3 reads TGTGCCTGGAACCGGGACAGTGGCAATCAGCCCCAGCATTTT. Amino acid sequence: CAWNRDSGNQPQHF. The chain is built from TRBV30 and TRBJ1-5; the match to TRBD1 covers 7 bases. V lost 4 bases and J lost 2; bases outside the gene matches: 5. The CDR3 length is 14 residues. Germline CDR1 reads GTSNPN; CDR2 reads SVGIG (reference sequence).

A few counts support this clone. The chain combines TRBV12-2 with TRBJ1-1; the DNA was not used to check the table's D call, TRBD1. TRBV12-2 is classified as a pseudogene. The CDR3 runs 16 residues. CDR3 in DNA: TGTGCAAGTCGCTTAGGGTACAGGACAGGGGAAACTGAAGCTTTCTTT. It codes for CASRLGYRTGETEAFF.

A single count supports this clone. The chain recombines TRBV4-1 with TRBJ2-7; 8 bases line up with TRBD1. This CDR3 is 15 amino acids long. Germline CDR1 MGHRA, CDR2 YSYEKL. V was clipped by 4 bases and J by 6 bases; unmatched bases: 11. The CDR3 DNA reads TGCGCCAGCAGCCCCGCGGGACAGGTAGAATTCGAGCAGTACTTC. Translating gives CASSPAGQVEFEQYF.

CDR3 region: CASSRGLAGVNNEQFF. CDR3 bases: TGCGCCAGCAGCCGAGGACTAGCGGGAGTCAACAATGAGCAGTTCTTC. The chain carries TRBV4-1 and TRBJ2-1; TRBD2 aligns across 13 bases. From germline, CDR1 is MGHRA and CDR2 YSYEKL. This CDR3 has 16 residues. Germline trimming cut 4 bases from V and 5 bases from J; bases unmatched to any gene: 5.

The J gene is TRBJ2-1, the V gene TRBV18, with 11 positions matching TRBD2. The CDR3 covers 15 residues. The J segment lost 4 bases and the V segment lost 2 bases, leaving 1 base of the junction unmatched. Germline V gives CDR1 KGHSH, CDR2 LQKENI. The CDR3 loop is CASSPTSGSYNEQFF. The CDR3 DNA is TGTGCCAGCTCACCAACTAGCGGGAGTTACAATGAGCAGTTCTTC.

The chain couples TRBV18 to TRBJ2-7; D not resolved. V gave up 4 bases and J gave up 5 bases, with 9 bases separating them. CDR3 length: 12 residues. Germline CDR1 reads KGHSH; CDR2 reads LQKENI. The CDR3 loop reads CASSLSNNEQYF. The CDR3 DNA reads TGTGCCAGCTCACTTTCAAACAACGAGCAGTACTTC. The whole variable domain, filled in from reference TRBV18 and TRBJ2-7, reads NAGVMQNPRHLVRRRGQEARLRCSPMKGHSHVYWYRQLPEEGLKFMVYLQKENIIDESGMPKERFSAEFPKEGPSILRIQQVVRGDSAAYFCASSLSNNEQYFGPGTRLTVT.

The rearrangement links TRBV27 to TRBJ2-7; TRBD2 matches 12 bases. Germline V gene sequence: CDR1 MNHEY, CDR2 SMNVEV (reference sequence). V shed 4 bases and J 2 bases; nucleotides not matched to a gene: 0. The CDR3 runs to 14 residues. In DNA, the CDR3 is TGTGCCAGCAGTTCTAGCGGGAGGGCCTACGAGCAGTACTTC. It yields the protein CASSSSGRAYEQYF.

V is TRBV4-1 and J is TRBJ2-3; 9 bases map to TRBD1. Germline lookup yields CDR1 MGHRA and CDR2 YSYEKL. The CDR3 runs to 17 residues. J lost 6 bases, V lost 4 bases, and 14 bases had no gene match. The chain's CDR3 is CASSRWGLGQGRDTQYF. The DNA for the CDR3 is TGCGCCAGCAGCCGATGGGGCTTAGGACAGGGGAGGGATACGCAGTATTTT.

V is TRBV5-1 and J is TRBJ2-3; tentative D call: TRBD2 (6 bases). CDR1 SGHRS and CDR2 YFSETQ come from the germline V gene. V lost 4 bases to trimming and J lost 0 bases, with 18 bases between them. CDR3 size: 17 residues. The CDR3 is CASSRNALAPSTDTQYF. The CDR3 DNA sequence: TGCGCCAGCAGCAGAAACGCCCTAGCGCCCAGCACAGATACGCAGTATTTT.

This clone has only one observation. The chain carries TRBV5-6 and TRBJ1-2; TRBD1 agrees at 8 bases. From germline, CDR1 is SGHDT and CDR2 YYEEEE. CDR3 length: 14 amino acids. Trimming cost V 5 bases and J 9 bases; bases outside gene matches: 12. The CDR3 DNA reads TGTGCCAGCAGTACCGGGACCCCAGGGGGCCGCTACACCTTC. Translation gives CASSTGTPGGRYTF.

This chain uses TRBV19 with TRBJ2-5; TRBD1 agrees at 8 bases. The germline V gene encodes CDR1 LNHDA and CDR2 SQIVND (reference sequence). CDR3 size: 16 residues. V dropped 5 bases and J dropped 5; count of bases not matched to a gene: 13. Written as DNA, the CDR3 is TGTGCCAGTAGTCCCGACCGGACAGGGTTGCGGGAGACCCAGTACTTC. Translation: CASSPDRTGLRETQYF.

This chain joins TRBV30 and TRBJ2-5; D is perhaps TRBD2 (6 bases). The germline CDR1 and CDR2 sequences are GTSNPN and SVGIG (reference sequence). V lost 3 bases and J 1 base, leaving 9 bases between the germline ends. This CDR3 is built from 13 residues. DNA of the CDR3: TGTGCCTGGAGCGCGGGATTCCAAGAGACCCAGTACTTC. Protein sequence: CAWSAGFQETQYF.

The V gene is TRBV18, the J gene TRBJ2-1, with D tentatively TRBD1 (6 bases). Per the germline V gene, CDR1 is KGHSH and CDR2 is LQKENI. This CDR3 comprises 14 residues. Trimming cost V 4 bases and J 7 bases, with 14 bases left between them. The CDR3: CASSRAGESNEQFF. For the CDR3, the DNA is TGTGCCAGCTCACGGGCAGGGGAAAGTAATGAGCAGTTCTTC.

The chain employs TRBV19 and TRBJ2-1; no clear D gene. Germline loops: CDR1 LNHDA, CDR2 SQIVND (reference sequence). V was shortened by 2 bases and J by 1 base, with 6 bases between the two germline ends. The CDR3 is 14 residues long. The DNA for the CDR3 is TGTGCCAGTAGTATATATGTTTCCTACAATGAGCAGTTCTTC. It is translated as CASSIYVSYNEQFF. Full variable domain (remainder filled in from reference TRBV19 and TRBJ2-1): DGGITQSPKYLFRKEGQNVTLSCEQNLNHDAMYWYRQDPGQGLRLIYYSQIVNDFQKGDIAEGYSVSREKKESFPLTVTSAQKNPTAFYLCASSIYVSYNEQFFGPGTRLTVL.

V and J are TRBV11-2 and TRBJ2-7, with 8 bases matching TRBD2. The germline CDR1 and CDR2 sequences are SGHAT and FQNNGV. The CDR3 is made up of 15 amino acids. After removal of 2 bases from V and 5 bases from J, the junction contained 8 bases not matched to a gene. The CDR3 loop is CASSLLAGGTDEQYF. The CDR3 region has the DNA TGTGCCAGCAGCTTACTGGCGGGAGGAACAGACGAGCAGTACTTC.

The V call is TRBV12-3 or TRBV12-4, the J call TRBJ1-2; no clear D. V was clipped by 7 bases and J by 4 bases, with 7 bases between them. CDR3 length equals 11 residues. CDR3 sequence: CASISGYGYTF. The CDR3 DNA reads as TGTGCCAGCATTTCCGGCTATGGCTACACCTTC.

The chain links TRBV24-1 to TRBJ1-3; tentative D call: TRBD1 (5 bases). Germline assignment: CDR1 KGHDR and CDR2 SFDVKD. Trimming left V 5 bases short and J 3 bases short, with 13 bases between. The CDR3 extends over 15 amino acids. This chain's CDR3 is CATSGPGGSGNTIYF. CDR3 sequence (DNA): TGTGCCACCAGTGGCCCCGGGGGAAGTGGAAACACCATATATTTT.

This chain connects TRBV5-1 to TRBJ2-3; D not resolved. The CDR3 length is 14 residues. CDR1 and CDR2 from the germline V gene are SGHRS and YFSETQ. V was clipped by 6 bases and J by 0 bases, with 11 bases between them. CDR3 residues: CASTELTSTDTQYF. The CDR3 DNA follows: TGCGCCAGCACTGAGTTAACTAGCACAGATACGCAGTATTTT.

This rearrangement joins TRBV5-1 to TRBJ1-1; 8 nucleotides align to TRBD1. The CDR3 is 14 amino acids. CDR1 and CDR2 (germline): SGHRS, YFSETQ. J lost 5 bases, V lost 2 bases, and 5 bases had no gene match. The CDR3 reads CASSFLDRVTEAFF. CDR3 sequence (DNA): TGCGCCAGCAGCTTCTTGGACAGGGTGACTGAAGCTTTCTTT. Complete variable domain (other parts from reference TRBV5-1 and TRBJ1-1): KAGVTQTPRYLIKTRGQQVTLSCSPISGHRSVSWYQQTPGQGLQFLFEYFSETQRNKGNFPGRFSGRQFSNSRSEMNVSTLELGDSALYLCASSFLDRVTEAFFGQGTRLTVV.

This clone is a singleton in its sample. V gene TRBV24-1 combines with J gene TRBJ2-3, with D maybe TRBD2 (6 bases). This CDR3 spans 19 amino acids. In germline, CDR1 is KGHDR, CDR2 SFDVKD. The V gene lost 2 bases and the J gene lost 4 bases, with 24 bases spanning the gap. In DNA form, the CDR3 reads TGTGCCACCAGTGATTCCGGTCTAAGCCTCGGGACTCTGTCAGATACGCAGTATTTT. Encoded protein: CATSDSGLSLGTLSDTQYF.

CDR3 sequence reads: CASSSRTEALNEKLFF. Here the CDR3 DNA reads TGTGCCAGCAGCTCTAGGACAGAGGCCTTGAATGAAAAACTGTTTTTT. The genes are TRBV11-3 and TRBJ1-4; possible D gene TRBD1, 6 bases. The CDR3 loop spans 16 amino acids. The V and J ends lost 4 bases and 5 bases respectively, with 17 bases between them. Germline CDR1 is SGHNT and CDR2 is YENEEA. Together with reference TRBV11-3 and TRBJ1-4, the CDR3 gives the full variable domain: EAGVVQSPRYKIIEKKQPVAFWCNPISGHNTLYWYLQNLGQGPELLIRYENEEAVDDSQLPKDRFSAERLKGVDSTLKIQPAELGDSAVYLCASSSRTEALNEKLFFGSGTQLSVL.